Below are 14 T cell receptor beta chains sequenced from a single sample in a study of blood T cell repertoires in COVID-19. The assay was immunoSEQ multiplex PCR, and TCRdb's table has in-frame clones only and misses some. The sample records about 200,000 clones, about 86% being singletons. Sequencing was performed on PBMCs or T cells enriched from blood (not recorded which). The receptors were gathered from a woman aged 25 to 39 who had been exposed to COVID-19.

The CDR3 DNA sequence: TGCAGCGTCGCAGGGACAGAGGAACAGCCCCAGCATTTT. Its translation: CSVAGTEEQPQHF. This chain joins TRBV29-1 and TRBJ1-5; 7 bases are a match to TRBD1. CDR3 size: 13 residues. V dropped 6 bases and J dropped 7; count of bases not matched to a gene: 9. The germline CDR1 and CDR2 sequences are SQVTM and ANQGSEA.

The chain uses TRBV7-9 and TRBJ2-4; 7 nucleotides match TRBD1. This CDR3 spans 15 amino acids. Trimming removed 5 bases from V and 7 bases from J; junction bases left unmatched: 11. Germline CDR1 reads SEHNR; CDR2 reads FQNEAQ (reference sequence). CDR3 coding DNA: TGTGCCAGCAGCCCCCCCACAGGGGAGTGGAACATTCAGTACTTC. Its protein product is CASSPPTGEWNIQYF.

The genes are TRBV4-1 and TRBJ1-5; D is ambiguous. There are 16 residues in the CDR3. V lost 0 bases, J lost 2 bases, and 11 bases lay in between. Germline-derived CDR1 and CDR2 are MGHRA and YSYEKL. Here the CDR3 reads CASSQDSRSRNQPQHF. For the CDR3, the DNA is TGCGCCAGCAGCCAAGATTCTCGGTCTCGCAATCAGCCCCAGCATTTT.

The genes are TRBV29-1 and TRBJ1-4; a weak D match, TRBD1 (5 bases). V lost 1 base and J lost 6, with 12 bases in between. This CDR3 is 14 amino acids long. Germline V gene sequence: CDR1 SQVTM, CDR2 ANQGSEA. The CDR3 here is CSVEGGPHDEKLFF. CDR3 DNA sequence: TGCAGCGTTGAAGGGGGCCCTCATGATGAAAAACTGTTTTTT.

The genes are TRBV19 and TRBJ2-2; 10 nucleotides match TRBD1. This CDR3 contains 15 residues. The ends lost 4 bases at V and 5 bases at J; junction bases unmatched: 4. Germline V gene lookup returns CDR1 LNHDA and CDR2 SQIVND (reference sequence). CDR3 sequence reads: CASSNPGQGTGELFF. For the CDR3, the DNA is TGTGCCAGTAGTAATCCGGGACAGGGGACCGGGGAGCTGTTTTTT.

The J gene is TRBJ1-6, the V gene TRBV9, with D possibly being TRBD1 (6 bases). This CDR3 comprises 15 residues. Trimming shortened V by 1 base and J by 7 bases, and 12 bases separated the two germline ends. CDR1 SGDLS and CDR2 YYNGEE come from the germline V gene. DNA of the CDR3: TGTGCCAGCAGCGTAATCGGGACACAAAATTCACCCCTCCACTTT. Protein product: CASSVIGTQNSPLHF.

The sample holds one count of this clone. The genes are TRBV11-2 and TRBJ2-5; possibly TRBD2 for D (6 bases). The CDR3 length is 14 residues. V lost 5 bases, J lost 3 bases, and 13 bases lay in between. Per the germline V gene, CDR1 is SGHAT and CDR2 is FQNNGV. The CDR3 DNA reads TGTGCCAGCAGCCAGGGACTTTTAAAAGAGACCCAGTACTTC. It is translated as CASSQGLLKETQYF. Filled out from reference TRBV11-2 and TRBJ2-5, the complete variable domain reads EAGVAQSPRYKIIEKRQSVAFWCNPISGHATLYWYQQILGQGPKLLIQFQNNGVVDDSQLPKDRFSAERLKGVDSTLKIQPAKLEDSAVYLCASSQGLLKETQYFGPGTRLLVL.

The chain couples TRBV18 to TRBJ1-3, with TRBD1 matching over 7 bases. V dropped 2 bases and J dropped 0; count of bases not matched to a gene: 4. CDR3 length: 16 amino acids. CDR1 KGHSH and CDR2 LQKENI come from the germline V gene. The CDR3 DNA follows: TGTGCCAGCTCACCATCGACAGGGACCTCTGGAAACACCATATATTTT. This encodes CASSPSTGTSGNTIYF.

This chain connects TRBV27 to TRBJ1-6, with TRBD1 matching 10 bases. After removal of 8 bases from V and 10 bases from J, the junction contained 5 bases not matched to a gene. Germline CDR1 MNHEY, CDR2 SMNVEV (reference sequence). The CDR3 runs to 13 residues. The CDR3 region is CASAGQGNSPLHF. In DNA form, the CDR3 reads TGTGCCAGCGCGGGACAGGGGAACTCACCCCTCCACTTT.

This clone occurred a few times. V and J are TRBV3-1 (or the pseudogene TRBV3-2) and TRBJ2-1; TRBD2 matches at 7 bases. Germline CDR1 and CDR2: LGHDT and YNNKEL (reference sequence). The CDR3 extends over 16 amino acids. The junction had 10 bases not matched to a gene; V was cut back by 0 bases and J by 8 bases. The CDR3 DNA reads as TGTGCCAGCAGCCAAGATAGCGGGTGGCGGGGCCATGAGCAGTTCTTC. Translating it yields CASSQDSGWRGHEQFF.

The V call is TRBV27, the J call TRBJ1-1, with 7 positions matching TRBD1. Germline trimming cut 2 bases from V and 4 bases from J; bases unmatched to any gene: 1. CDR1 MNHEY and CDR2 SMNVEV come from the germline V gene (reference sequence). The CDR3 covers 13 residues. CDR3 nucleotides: TGTGCCAGCAGTTTAGCAGGGGGCACTGAAGCTTTCTTT. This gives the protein CASSLAGGTEAFF.

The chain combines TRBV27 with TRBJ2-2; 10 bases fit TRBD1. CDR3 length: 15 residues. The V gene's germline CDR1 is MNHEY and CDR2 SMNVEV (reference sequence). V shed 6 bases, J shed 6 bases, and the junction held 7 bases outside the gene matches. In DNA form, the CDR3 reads TGTGCCAGCAGAGACGACAGGGGGCATCCCGGGGAGCTGTTTTTT. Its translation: CASRDDRGHPGELFF.

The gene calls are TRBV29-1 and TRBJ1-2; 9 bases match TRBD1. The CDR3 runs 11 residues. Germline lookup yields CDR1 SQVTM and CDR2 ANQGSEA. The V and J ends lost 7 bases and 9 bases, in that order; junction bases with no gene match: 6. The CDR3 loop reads CSGGQGNSYTF. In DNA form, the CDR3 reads TGCAGCGGGGGACAGGGTAATAGCTACACCTTC.

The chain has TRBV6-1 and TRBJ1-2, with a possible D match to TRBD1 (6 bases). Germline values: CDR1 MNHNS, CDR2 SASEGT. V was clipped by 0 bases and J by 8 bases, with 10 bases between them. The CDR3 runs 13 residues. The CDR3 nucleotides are TGTGCCAGCAGTGAAGCAGGGGGTTTAGGCTACACCTTC. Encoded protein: CASSEAGGLGYTF.